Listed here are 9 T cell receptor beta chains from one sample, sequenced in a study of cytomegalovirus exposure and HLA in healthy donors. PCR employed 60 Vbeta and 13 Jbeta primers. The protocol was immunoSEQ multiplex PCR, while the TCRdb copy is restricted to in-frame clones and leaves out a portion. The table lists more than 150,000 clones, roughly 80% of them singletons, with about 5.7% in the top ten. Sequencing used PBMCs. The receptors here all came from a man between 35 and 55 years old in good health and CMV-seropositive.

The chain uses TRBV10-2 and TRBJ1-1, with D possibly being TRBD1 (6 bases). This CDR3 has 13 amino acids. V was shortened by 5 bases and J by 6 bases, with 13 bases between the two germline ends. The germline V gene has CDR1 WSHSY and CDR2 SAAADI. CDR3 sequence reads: CASSLAGDAEAFF. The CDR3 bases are TGCGCCAGCAGTTTGGCAGGGGACGCTGAAGCTTTCTTT.

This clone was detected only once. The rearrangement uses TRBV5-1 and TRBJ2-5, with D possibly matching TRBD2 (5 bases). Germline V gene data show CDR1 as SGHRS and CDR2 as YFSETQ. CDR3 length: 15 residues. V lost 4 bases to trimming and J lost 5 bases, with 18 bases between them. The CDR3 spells CASSALGNRGETQYF. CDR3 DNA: TGCGCCAGCAGCGCCCTAGGGAATCGCGGGGAGACCCAGTACTTC.

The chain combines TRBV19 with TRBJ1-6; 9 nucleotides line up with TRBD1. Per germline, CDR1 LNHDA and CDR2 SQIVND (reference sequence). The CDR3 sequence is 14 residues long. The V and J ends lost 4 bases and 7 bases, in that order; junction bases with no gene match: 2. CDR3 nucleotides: TGTGCCAGTAGTACGACAGGGGGGAATTCACCCCTCCACTTT. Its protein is CASSTTGGNSPLHF. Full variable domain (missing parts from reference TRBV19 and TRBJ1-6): DGGITQSPKYLFRKEGQNVTLSCEQNLNHDAMYWYRQDPGQGLRLIYYSQIVNDFQKGDIAEGYSVSREKKESFPLTVTSAQKNPTAFYLCASSTTGGNSPLHFGNGTRLTVT.

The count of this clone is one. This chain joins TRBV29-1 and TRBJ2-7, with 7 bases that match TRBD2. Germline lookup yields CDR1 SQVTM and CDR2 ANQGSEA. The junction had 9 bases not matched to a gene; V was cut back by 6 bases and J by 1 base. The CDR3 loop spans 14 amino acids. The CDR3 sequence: CSVALGGSSYEQYF. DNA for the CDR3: TGCAGCGTAGCCTTGGGGGGGTCGTCCTACGAGCAGTACTTC.

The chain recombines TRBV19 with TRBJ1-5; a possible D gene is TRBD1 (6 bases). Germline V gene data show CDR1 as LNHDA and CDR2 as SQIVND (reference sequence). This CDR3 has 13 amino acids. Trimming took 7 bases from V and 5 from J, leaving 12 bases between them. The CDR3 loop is CASTPTGDQPQHF. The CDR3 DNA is TGTGCCAGTACTCCGACAGGAGATCAGCCCCAGCATTTT. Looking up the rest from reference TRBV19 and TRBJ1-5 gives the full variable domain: DGGITQSPKYLFRKEGQNVTLSCEQNLNHDAMYWYRQDPGQGLRLIYYSQIVNDFQKGDIAEGYSVSREKKESFPLTVTSAQKNPTAFYLCASTPTGDQPQHFGDGTRLSIL.

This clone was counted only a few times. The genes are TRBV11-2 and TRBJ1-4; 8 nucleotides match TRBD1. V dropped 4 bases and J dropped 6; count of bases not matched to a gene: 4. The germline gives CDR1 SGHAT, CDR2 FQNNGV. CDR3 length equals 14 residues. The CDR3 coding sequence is TGTGCCAGCAGCTCTGGCAGGGGGCATGAAAAACTGTTTTTT. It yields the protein CASSSGRGHEKLFF.

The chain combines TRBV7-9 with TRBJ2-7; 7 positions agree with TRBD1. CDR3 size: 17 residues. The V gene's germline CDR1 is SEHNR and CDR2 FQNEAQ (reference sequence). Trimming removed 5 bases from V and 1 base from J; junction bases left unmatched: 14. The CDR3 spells CASSGYTGVASSYEQYF. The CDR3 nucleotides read TGTGCCAGCAGCGGTTATACAGGGGTCGCGTCGTCCTACGAGCAGTACTTC.

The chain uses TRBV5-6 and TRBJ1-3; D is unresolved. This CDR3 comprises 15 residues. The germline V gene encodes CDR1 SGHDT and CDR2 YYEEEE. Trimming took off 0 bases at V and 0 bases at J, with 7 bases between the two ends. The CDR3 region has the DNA TGTGCCAGCAGCTTGGCAGGCATCTCTGGAAACACCATATATTTT. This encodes CASSLAGISGNTIYF.

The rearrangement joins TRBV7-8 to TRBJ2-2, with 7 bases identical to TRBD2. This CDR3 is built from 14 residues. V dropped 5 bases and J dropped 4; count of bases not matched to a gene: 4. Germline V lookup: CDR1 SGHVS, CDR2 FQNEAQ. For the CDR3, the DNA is TGTGCCAGCAGCACCCCGGGAGGCACCGGGGAGCTGTTTTTT. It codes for CASSTPGGTGELFF.